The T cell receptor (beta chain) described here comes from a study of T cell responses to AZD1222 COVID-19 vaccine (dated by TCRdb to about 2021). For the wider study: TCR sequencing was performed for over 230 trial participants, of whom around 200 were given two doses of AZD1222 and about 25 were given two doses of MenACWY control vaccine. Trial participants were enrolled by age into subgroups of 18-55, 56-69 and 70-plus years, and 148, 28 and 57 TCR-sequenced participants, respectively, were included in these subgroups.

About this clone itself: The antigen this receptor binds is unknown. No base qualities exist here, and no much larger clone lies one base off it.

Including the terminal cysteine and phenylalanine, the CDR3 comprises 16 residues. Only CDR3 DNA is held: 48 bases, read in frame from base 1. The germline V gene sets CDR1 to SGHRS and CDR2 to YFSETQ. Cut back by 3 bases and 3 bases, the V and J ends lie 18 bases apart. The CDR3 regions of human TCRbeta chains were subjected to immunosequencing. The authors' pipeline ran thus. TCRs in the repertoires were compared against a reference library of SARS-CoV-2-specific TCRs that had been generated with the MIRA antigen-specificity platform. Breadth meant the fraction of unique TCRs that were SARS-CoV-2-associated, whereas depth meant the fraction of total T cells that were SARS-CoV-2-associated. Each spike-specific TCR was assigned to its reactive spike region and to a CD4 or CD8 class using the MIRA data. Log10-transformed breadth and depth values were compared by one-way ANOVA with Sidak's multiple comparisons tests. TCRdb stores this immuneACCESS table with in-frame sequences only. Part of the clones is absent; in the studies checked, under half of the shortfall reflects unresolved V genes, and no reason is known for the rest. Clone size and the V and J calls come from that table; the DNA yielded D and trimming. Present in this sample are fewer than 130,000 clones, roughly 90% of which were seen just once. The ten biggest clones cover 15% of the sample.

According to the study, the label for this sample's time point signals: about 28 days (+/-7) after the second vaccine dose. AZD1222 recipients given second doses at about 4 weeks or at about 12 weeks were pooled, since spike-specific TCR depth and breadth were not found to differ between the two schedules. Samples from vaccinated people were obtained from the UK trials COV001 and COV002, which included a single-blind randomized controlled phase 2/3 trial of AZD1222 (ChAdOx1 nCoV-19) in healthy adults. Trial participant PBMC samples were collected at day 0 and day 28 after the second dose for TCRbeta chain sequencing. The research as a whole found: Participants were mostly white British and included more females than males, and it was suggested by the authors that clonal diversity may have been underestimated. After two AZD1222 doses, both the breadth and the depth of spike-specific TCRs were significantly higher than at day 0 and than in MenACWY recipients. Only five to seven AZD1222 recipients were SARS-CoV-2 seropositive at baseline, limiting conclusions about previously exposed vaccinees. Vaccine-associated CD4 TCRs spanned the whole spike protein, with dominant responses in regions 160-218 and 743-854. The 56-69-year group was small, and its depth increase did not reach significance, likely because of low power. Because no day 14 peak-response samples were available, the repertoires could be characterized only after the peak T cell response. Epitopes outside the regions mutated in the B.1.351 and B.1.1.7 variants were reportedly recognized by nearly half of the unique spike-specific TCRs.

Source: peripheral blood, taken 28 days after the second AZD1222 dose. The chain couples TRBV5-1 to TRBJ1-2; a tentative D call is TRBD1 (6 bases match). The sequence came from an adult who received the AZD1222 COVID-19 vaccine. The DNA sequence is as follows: TGCGCCAGCAGCTCGTACGACGCACAGGGTTACTATGGCTACACCTTC. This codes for CASSSYDAQGYYGYTF. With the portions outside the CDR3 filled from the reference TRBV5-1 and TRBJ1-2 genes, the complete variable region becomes KAGVTQTPRYLIKTRGQQVTLSCSPISGHRSVSWYQQTPGQGLQFLFEYFSETQRNKGNFPGRFSGRQFSNSRSEMNVSTLELGDSALYLCASSSYDAQGYYGYTFGSGTRLTVV.